This T cell receptor beta chain was identified during a study of blood T cell repertoires in COVID-19. The overall study: Whether acute or convalescent, the COVID-19 samples came from the United States, Italy and Spain. The analysed material was cDNA or gDNA that came from T cells, B-cell-depleted T cells, or PBMCs.

The V gene lost 4 bases and the J gene lost 6 bases, with 12 bases spanning the gap. Germline lookup yields CDR1 SGHTA and CDR2 FQGNSA. The CDR3 contains 14 residues. In the authors' methods: Using reference gene primer amplification, nucleated cell counts were estimated. The repertoire was sequenced with immunoSEQ multiplex PCR; TCRdb's copy has only in-frame clones and lacks some. V, J and clone size derive from that table, while D and trimming were established from the DNA sequence. This sample yields 270,000 or so clones, of which 80% to 85% are seen a single time; roughly 2.9% belongs to the top ten.

The sequence was obtained from a woman aged 55-69 years with active or convalescent COVID-19. The sequenced sample consisted of peripheral blood. The chain employs TRBV7-2 and TRBJ2-2, with a weak D call TRBD1 (6 bases). DNA of the CDR3: TGTGCCAGCAGCTCGAACAGGGTATCCGGGGAGCTGTTTTTT. It translates to CASSSNRVSGELFF.